Here is one T cell receptor beta chain with its context. Its antigen is currently not known. The sample holds no much larger clone one base away, and base qualities are not on file. The meaning of the sample's time point label: pretreatment peripheral blood. A cohort of roughly 30 patients with locally advanced or metastatic urothelial carcinoma, treated at Memorial Sloan Kettering on a trial protocol, was included. Peripheral blood mononuclear cells were collected pretreatment and during treatment, with between 1 and 8 total time points obtained per patient. The Qiagen DNeasy Blood extraction kit was used to purify genomic DNA from total PBMCs and from tumor samples. Collected pretreatment and during treatment, PBMCs were isolated and stored as previously described. The sample originates from a study of PD-L1 blockade in urothelial cancer (dated by TCRdb to the late 2010s). At the level of the whole study: All patients started therapy in the mid-2010s and received atezolizumab 1,200 mg intravenously every 3 weeks. Durable clinical benefit was achieved by nine patients and was not achieved by 20 patients. An ECOG performance status of 0 or 1 was recorded for the patients, and 0 to 3 prior chemotherapy regimens had been received by the patients. Pretreatment tumor samples, along with matched peripheral blood serially collected before and after atezolizumab treatment, were subjected to TCR sequencing. In the same patients who had TCR sequencing, pretreatment tumors also underwent whole exome sequencing and RNA sequencing. About nine tenths of the roughly 29 patients were males with bladder-origin urothelial cancer, and 18 of 29 reported a prior smoking history. A median of about 150,000 T cells and 85,000 or so unique TCRs was obtained from blood samples, and a median clonality of roughly 0.08 was observed. The study, an exploratory multi-omic analysis, examined somatic, immune and clinical correlates of response to PD-L1 blockade with atezolizumab in urothelial cancer. Approximately 29 patients had pretreatment blood TCR-seq, around 25 had at least one posttreatment blood collection, and around 25 had tumor TCR-seq. Progression-free survival longer than 6 months counted as durable clinical benefit, and TCR features were additionally tested against both progression-free and overall survival. Blood samples were analyzed at 3 weeks after treatment start (second dose) and at 6 weeks after treatment start.

V is pruned by 3 bases and J by 9 bases, leaving 8 bases of the junction without a gene match. The CDR3 has 16 amino acids, counting the end cysteine and phenylalanine. Left in the record is the CDR3 DNA by itself, 48 bases read in frame from the first base. CDR1 and CDR2 are drawn from the germline V gene: SGHTA, FQGTGA. Synthetic TCR analog templates were spiked into each PCR so that absolute template abundance could be estimated from read counts. TCRbeta CDR3 regions were amplified from genomic DNA with bias-controlled V and J gene primers using the immunoSEQ assay. Rearranged TCRbeta segments were sequenced at approximately 20X coverage. Concerning the study's data processing: Sequencing errors were corrected by clustering, and CDR3s were annotated against IMGT so that V, D and J genes could be assigned. Downstream analyses used only productive TCRbeta rearrangements and left out out-of-frame or stop-codon sequences. Clonality was computed as one minus Shannon entropy normalized by the log of the number of unique productive sequences. Fisher's exact test with Benjamini-Hochberg correction, using a cutoff of adjusted p below 0.01, was how clones that differed between time points or between blood and tumor were identified. TCRdb mirrors the immuneACCESS table, restricted to in-frame sequences. Some clones are absent from its copies; in checked studies, under half trace to an unresolved V gene, and the reason for the others is unknown. V, J and clone size are those of that table, while D and trimming were read from the DNA. This sample gives roughly 120,000 clones in total; about 88% of them show up just once. The leading ten clones occupy 2.5% to 4% of the sample.

Broader findings and caveats from the paper: A pretreatment peripheral blood TCR clonality below the median was linked to improved progression-free and overall survival. Because of the small sample size (n ≈ 30) and the many exploratory analyses performed, the results are intended to be regarded as hypothesis-generating. Greater expansion of tumor-associated TCR clones in peripheral blood 3 weeks after the start of treatment was observed in patients with durable benefit (n ≈ 24, p = 0.022).

The sequences come from PBMCs, collected around atezolizumab (anti-PD-L1) treatment. The receptor's source is a man aged 50-59 years with urothelial cancer. The chain uses TRBV7-3 and TRBJ1-6; 10 nucleotides in the junction match TRBD1. The bases read TGTGCCAGCAGCTTGGTCGGGGGACAGGGGTCTTCACCCCTCCACTTT. This yields the protein CASSLVGGQGSSPLHF.